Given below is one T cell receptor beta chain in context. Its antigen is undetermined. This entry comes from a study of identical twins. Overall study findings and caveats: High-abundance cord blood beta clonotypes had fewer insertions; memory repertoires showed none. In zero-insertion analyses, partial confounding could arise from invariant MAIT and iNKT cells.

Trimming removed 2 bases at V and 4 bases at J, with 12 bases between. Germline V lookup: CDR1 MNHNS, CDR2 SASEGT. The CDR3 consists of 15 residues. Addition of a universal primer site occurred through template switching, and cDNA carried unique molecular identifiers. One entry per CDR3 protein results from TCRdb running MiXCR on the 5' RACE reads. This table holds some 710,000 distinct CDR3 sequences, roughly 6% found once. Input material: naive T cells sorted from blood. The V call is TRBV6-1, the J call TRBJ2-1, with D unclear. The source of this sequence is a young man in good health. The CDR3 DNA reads TGTGCCAGCAGTGAACATGGTGGACGATACAATGAGCAGTTCTTC. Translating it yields CASSEHGGRYNEQFF.